This TCR beta chain was documented in a study of CD8+ T cells in alopecia areata. For the study at large: Patients took tofacitinib for 6 to 18 months, followed by 6 drug-free months. Overall study findings and caveats: Persistence of many expanded lesional clones was seen in scalp and blood during tofacitinib. Expanded CD8+ clones among the top 100, as well as scalp clonality, were significantly decreased by tofacitinib.

The length of the CDR3 is 13 residues. Trimming removed 4 bases from V and 7 bases from J; junction bases left unmatched: 4. CDR1 is SNHLY, CDR2 FYNNEI, per germline. Sample treatment: oral pan-JAK inhibitor, 5-10 mg twice daily. Regarding this clone: Its target is not known.

cDNA prepared by RNA extraction and subsequent reverse transcription served as the template for sequencing. Measured with immunoSEQ multiplex PCR; TCRdb has only the in-frame clones, and not every one. The sample contains about 180,000 clones, approximately 50% of which appear only once. The clonotype comes from a human donor with alopecia areata. The sample consisted of CD8+ T cells sorted from blood, taken around week 53, from a patient treated with tofacitinib. The chain has TRBV2 and TRBJ1-1; 9 bases fit TRBD1. CDR3 sequence reads: CASSVQGQGEAFF. CDR3 sequence (DNA): TGTGCCAGCAGTGTACAGGGACAGGGTGAAGCTTTCTTT.